This T cell receptor (beta chain) originates from a study of cytomegalovirus exposure and HLA in healthy donors. The study's findings and limits: Several of the most significant clusters were apparently associated with common viral pathogens in a later analysis. The productive fraction for most TCR beta V segments was about 87% or about 30% in an earlier analysis. In a later analysis, V- and J-gene trimming of beta chains associated with a DCLRE1C missense variant, replicated independently.

It was with 60 Vbeta and 13 Jbeta primers that the PCR ran. Measured with immunoSEQ multiplex PCR; TCRdb has only the in-frame clones, and not every one. The table includes about 190,000 clones, around 80% detected once. This clone was counted between two and nine times. Its cognate antigen is unknown. Trimming took 8 bases from V and 5 from J; bases not matched to a gene: 2. The CDR3 runs 11 residues. The germline CDR1 and CDR2 sequences are MNHNS and SASEGT. The receptor comes from a man between 35 and 55 years old in good health and CMV-seropositive. The chain combines TRBV6-1 with TRBJ1-1; 7 bases are shared with TRBD1. Sequencing used PBMCs. In DNA form, the CDR3 reads TGTGCCAGCGACAGGGCTACTGAAGCTTTCTTT. It yields the protein CASDRATEAFF.